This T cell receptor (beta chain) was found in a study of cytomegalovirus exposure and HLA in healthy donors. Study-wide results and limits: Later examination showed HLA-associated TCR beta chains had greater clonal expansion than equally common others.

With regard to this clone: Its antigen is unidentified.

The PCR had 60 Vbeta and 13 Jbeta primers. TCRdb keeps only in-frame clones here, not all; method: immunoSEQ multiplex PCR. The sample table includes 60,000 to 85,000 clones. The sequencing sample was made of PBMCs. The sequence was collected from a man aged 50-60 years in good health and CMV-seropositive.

CDR3 region: CASSKEEGGTEAFF. CDR3 sequence (DNA): TGTGCCAGCAGTAAGGAAGAGGGGGGGACTGAAGCTTTCTTT. The J gene is TRBJ1-1, the V gene TRBV6-1, with D maybe TRBD1 (6 bases). Germline V lookup: CDR1 MNHNS, CDR2 SASEGT. The V gene lost 5 bases and the J gene lost 5 bases, with 15 bases spanning the gap. This CDR3 region has 14 residues.